This paragraph reports one T cell receptor beta chain. The CDR3 spans 18 residues. CDR1 is SGDLS and CDR2 is YYNGEE in the germline V gene. J lost 5 bases, V lost 0 bases, and 13 bases had no gene match. Profiling relied on immunoSEQ multiplex PCR, and the TCRdb table lists in-frame clones only, not all of them. The table lists some 70,000 clones, 90% of them singletons. This entry is derived from a study of T cell changes during pregnancy in multiple sclerosis. The origin of this receptor is a female donor in good health, enrolled as a control in a pregnancy study. This chain joins TRBV9 and TRBJ2-7, with TRBD2 matching 11 bases. This specimen was peripheral blood, taken after pregnancy. The CDR3 sequence: CASSVAGLAGGSPNEQYF. The DNA for the CDR3 is TGTGCCAGCAGCGTAGCCGGATTAGCGGGAGGGAGCCCTAACGAGCAGTACTTC.